A selection of T cell receptor beta chains follows, all from one sample in a study of T-cell memory formation after mild COVID-19. Each CDR3 protein gets one entry after TCRdb re-called the 5' RACE reads with MiXCR. The sample lists around 200,000 distinct CDR3 sequences, 16% seen once, with roughly 1.9% in the top ten. Sequencing used PBMCs or a T cell subset sorted from them (not recorded which). The source is an adult woman who had mild COVID-19 (a few samples of this study predate the infection). Cell type and time point are not known. Both conserved end residues are part of each CDR3. The D gene is left open where the match is weak. Clone size is stated in some rows and not others, as once, few, many or a class when expanded.

len,j_gene,abundance,v_gene,d_gene,CDR3nt,CDR3aa
15,TRBJ2-7,few,TRBV7-8,TRBD1,TGTGCCAGCAGCTTAGCGACAGGGCTGTCCTACGAGCAGTACTTC,CASSLATGLSYEQYF
16,TRBJ2-7,NA,TRBV12-3/TRBV12-4,NA,TGTGCCAGCAGTGCCCGGGACACCCCAAGAGGGCTCGAGCAGTACTTC,CASSARDTPRGLEQYF
15,TRBJ2-3,few,TRBV12-5,TRBD1,TGTGCTACTCGACAGGGAAAGTCTGGCACAGATACGCAGTATTTT,CATRQGKSGTDTQYF
18,TRBJ1-5,few,TRBV5-1,NA,TGCGCCAGCAGCTTGGGTCCCAGGTCGGGCATGGGCAATCAGCCCCAGCATTTT,CASSLGPRSGMGNQPQHF
12,TRBJ1-2,NA,TRBV30,NA,TGTGCCTGGGATGGTCAGGGAGATGGCTACACCTTC,CAWDGQGDGYTF
14,TRBJ2-1,NA,TRBV24-1,TRBD1,TGTGCCACCAGTGACCCGGGACAGAACAATGAGCAGTTCTTC,CATSDPGQNNEQFF
14,TRBJ2-7,NA,TRBV11-2,NA,TGTGCCAGCAGCTCTATAGGGGGGACCTACGAGCAGTACTTC,CASSSIGGTYEQYF
16,TRBJ2-2,once,TRBV6-5,NA,TGTGCCAGCAGCCTTCACAGGGTAGAAGTTCCCGGGGAGCTGTTTTTT,CASSLHRVEVPGELFF
14,TRBJ2-7,few,TRBV3-1,NA,TGTGCCAGCAGCCAATTGGTTACAGGGAGCGAGCAGTACTTC,CASSQLVTGSEQYF
14,TRBJ1-2,few,TRBV5-8,NA,TGTGCCAGCAGCTTGGTCCGAGGGACCAACGGCTACACCTTC,CASSLVRGTNGYTF
13,TRBJ2-1,many,TRBV27,NA,TGTGCCAGCAGTCCCCCTCTAGCGCTTGAGCAGTTCTTC,CASSPPLALEQFF
14,TRBJ2-7,few,TRBV9,TRBD2,TGTGCCAGCAGCGTTAGCGGGAGGAACAACGAGCAGTACTTC,CASSVSGRNNEQYF
17,TRBJ2-3,few,TRBV7-2,TRBD2,TGTGCCAGCAGCTTAGTCAGCGGGGCAACTAGCACAGATACGCAGTATTTT,CASSLVSGATSTDTQYF
14,TRBJ2-7,few,TRBV7-2,NA,TGTGCCAGCAGCTCCCCCAACCGGGCGAGCGAGCAGTACTTC,CASSSPNRASEQYF
15,TRBJ2-1,once,TRBV2,TRBD2,TGTGCCAGTCGAACTAGCGGGAGGGCCATATATGAGCAGTTCTTC,CASRTSGRAIYEQFF
14,TRBJ2-1,few,TRBV20-1,TRBD2,TGCAGTGTCCCGGGACTAGCGGGGGACAATGAGCAGTTCTTC,CSVPGLAGDNEQFF
15,TRBJ2-1,few,TRBV24-1,TRBD2,TGTGCCACCAGATCGGCGGGAGGGCCGAACAATGAGCAGTTCTTC,CATRSAGGPNNEQFF
17,TRBJ2-6,few,TRBV4-2,NA,TGTGCCAGCAGCCAAACCCGAGCAAGCTCTGGGGCCAACGTCCTGACTTTC,CASSQTRASSGANVLTF
14,TRBJ1-1,NA,TRBV15,NA,TGTGCCACCAGCACCTACAGGGACTTCACTGAAGCTTTCTTT,CATSTYRDFTEAFF
14,TRBJ2-2,few,TRBV20-1,TRBD1,TGCAGTGCTGCTGGACAGGGACGCACCGGGGAGCTGTTTTTT,CSAAGQGRTGELFF
17,TRBJ1-2,NA,TRBV7-9,NA,TGTGCCAGCAGCCCGATCACGGGGCTCCGGACTAACTATGGCTACACCTTC,CASSPITGLRTNYGYTF
18,TRBJ2-5,NA,TRBV3-1,NA,TGTGCCAGCAGCCAAGGGACGGGGCGAGTGTGGATTAGAGAGACCCAGTACTTC,CASSQGTGRVWIRETQYF
15,TRBJ1-4,NA,TRBV3-1,NA,TGTGCCAGAAGCCGAGCTGGGGCCACTAATGAAAAACTGTTTTTT,CARSRAGATNEKLFF
15,TRBJ2-3,many,TRBV18,TRBD1,TGTGCCAGCTCTACGCGAGGACAGGGAACAGATACGCAGTATTTT,CASSTRGQGTDTQYF
14,TRBJ2-7,few,TRBV28,NA,TGTGCCAGCACCGACCAAGGGGGCTCCTACGAGCAGTACTTC,CASTDQGGSYEQYF
13,TRBJ2-7,few,TRBV6-1,NA,TGTGCCAGCAGTGTCGTCCAAACCGACGAGCAGTACTTC,CASSVVQTDEQYF
15,TRBJ2-7,few,TRBV4-1,NA,TGCGCCAGCAGCCAAGGGCCAGCGGATGGCTACGAGCAGTACTTC,CASSQGPADGYEQYF
12,TRBJ1-1,NA,TRBV3-1,NA,TGTGCCAGCAGCCACGAAGACACTGAAGCTTTCTTT,CASSHEDTEAFF